Listed below are T cell receptor beta chains from one sample, sequenced in a study of CD8 T cells in Susac syndrome. TCRdb re-called the immunoSEQ multiplex PCR reads through MiXCR, storing one row per CDR3 protein. The table has about 180,000 distinct CDR3 sequences, around 94% seen once; the top ten hold 0.085% to 0.1%. Material: CD4+ T cells from PBMCs. These receptors originate from a human donor with Susac syndrome. Both conserved end residues are part of each CDR3. Each record gives: J gene, D gene, V gene, clone size, CDR3 protein, CDR3 DNA. D genes are given only for firm matches. A clone size is listed for some rows: how often the clone was seen (once, few, many), or a class if it is expanded.

TRBJ2-1	TRBD2	TRBV20-1	NA	CSAPLLAGGLDEQFF	TGCAGTGCTCCTCTACTAGCGGGAGGTTTGGATGAGCAGTTCTTC
TRBJ2-1	NA	TRBV5-6	NA	CASSLGRYEQFF	TGTGCCAGCAGCTTGGGTAGGTATGAGCAGTTCTTC
TRBJ2-3	NA	TRBV11-2	NA	CASSLGATDTQYF	TGTGCCAGCAGCTTAGGGGCAACAGATACGCAGTATTTT
TRBJ2-1	TRBD2	TRBV19	NA	CASSRLADYNEQFF	TGTGCCAGTAGTAGGCTAGCGGACTACAATGAGCAGTTCTTC
TRBJ1-1	TRBD1	TRBV9	NA	CASSPDRGQGTEAFF	TGTGCCAGCAGCCCAGACAGGGGACAGGGCACTGAAGCTTTCTTT
TRBJ1-5	NA	TRBV2	NA	CASTPPGGVNQPQHF	TGTGCCAGCACACCCCCTGGGGGGGTCAATCAGCCCCAGCATTTT
TRBJ1-2	TRBD1	TRBV7-2	NA	CASSLGGQGLVYGYTF	TGTGCCAGCAGCTTAGGGGGACAGGGGCTGGTCTATGGCTACACCTTC
TRBJ2-1	TRBD2	TRBV7-9	once	CASSLLAGAYEQFF	TGTGCCAGCAGCCTACTAGCGGGGGCCTATGAGCAGTTCTTC
TRBJ1-1	NA	TRBV4-1	NA	CASRSTVFGTEAFF	TGCGCCAGCCGATCGACAGTTTTTGGGACTGAAGCTTTCTTT
TRBJ1-1	TRBD1	TRBV20-1	NA	CSAIQGIGTEAFF	TGCAGTGCTATACAGGGGATTGGGACTGAAGCTTTCTTT
TRBJ2-1	NA	TRBV4-3	NA	CASSQDLGGKYNEQFF	TGCGCCAGCAGCCAAGATCTCGGAGGAAAGTACAATGAGCAGTTCTTC
TRBJ2-1	NA	TRBV28	NA	CASSSLRDTAYNEQFF	TGTGCCAGCAGTTCACTCCGGGACACAGCCTACAATGAGCAGTTCTTC
TRBJ2-5	NA	TRBV20-1	NA	CSASYGTQYF	TGCAGTGCTAGTTATGGGACCCAGTACTTC